These 15 T cell receptor beta chains originate from one sample sequenced in a study of human T cells and chemical hapten exposure. Described time point: patch test 3, about 24 weeks after DPC sensitization. Documented treatment: therapeutic diphenylcyclopropenone sensitization with weekly scalp DPC. TCRdb processed the RACE reads anew with MiXCR; each CDR3 protein has one entry. The repertoire has 150,000 to 200,000 distinct CDR3 sequences, around a quarter of them found once; the top ten carry around 2.5%. Here the sequenced sample was whole blood, taken in connection with sensitization to the hapten diphenylcyclopropenone (DPC). These receptors all stem from a woman aged 40 to 49 with alopecia areata. Some clones in this sample may be carry-over from other donors' samples.

The CDR3 here is CSVDRGSSYNEQFF. CDR3 nucleotides: TGCAGCGTTGACAGGGGAAGCTCCTACAATGAGCAGTTCTTC. This sequence joins TRBV29-1 and TRBJ2-1; maybe TRBD1 (6 bases). The CDR3 spans 14 residues. V was trimmed by 3 bases and J by 0 bases, leaving 9 bases between them. Germline lookup yields CDR1 SQVTM and CDR2 ANQGSEA.

This clonotype was seen only a few times. This chain uses TRBV29-1 with TRBJ2-5; TRBD2 matches at 11 bases. Germline CDR1 SQVTM, CDR2 ANQGSEA. V trimming: 3 bases; J trimming: 5 bases; junction bases outside the gene matches: 2. This CDR3 is built from 13 residues. CDR3 nucleotides: TGCAGCGTTGACCGACTAGCGGGGGAGACCCAGTACTTC. This translates into CSVDRLAGETQYF. Looking up the rest from reference TRBV29-1 and TRBJ2-5 gives the full variable domain: SAVISQKPSRDICQRGTSLTIQCQVDSQVTMMFWYRQQPGQSLTLIATANQGSEATYESGFVIDKFPISRPNLTFSTLTVSNMSPEDSSIYLCSVDRLAGETQYFGPGTRLLVL.

A few counts support this clonotype. J is TRBJ2-5 and V is TRBV7-3; tentatively, D is TRBD2 (5 bases). Per the germline V gene, CDR1 is SGHTA and CDR2 is FQGTGA. This CDR3 is built from 14 residues. Trimming pared 4 bases from V and 6 bases from J, leaving 15 bases between. The CDR3 DNA follows: TGTGCCAGCAGCTCAGACTATCTCGGGAAGACCCAGTACTTC. It yields the protein CASSSDYLGKTQYF. Filled out from reference TRBV7-3 and TRBJ2-5, the complete variable domain reads GAGVSQTPSNKVTEKGKYVELRCDPISGHTALYWYRQSLGQGPEFLIYFQGTGAADDSGLPNDRFFAVRPEGSVSTLKIQRTERGDSAVYLCASSSDYLGKTQYFGPGTRLLVL.

This clonotype was recorded a few times. The chain links TRBV29-1 to TRBJ2-5, with 8 bases matching TRBD2. The germline V gene has CDR1 SQVTM and CDR2 ANQGSEA. The CDR3 loop spans 11 amino acids. Trimming cost V 4 bases and J 6 bases; bases outside gene matches: 1. CDR3: CSVAGGQTQYF. CDR3 nucleotides: TGCAGCGTTGCGGGAGGGCAGACCCAGTACTTC.

This clonotype was found a few times. The chain uses TRBV5-6 and TRBJ2-7; TRBD2 matches 11 bases. This CDR3 has 14 residues. Trimming removed 6 bases from V and 1 base from J; junction bases left unmatched: 3. The germline V gene encodes CDR1 SGHDT and CDR2 YYEEEE. This CDR3 reads CASNRLAGSYEQYF. CDR3 sequence (DNA): TGTGCCAGCAACAGACTAGCGGGGTCCTACGAGCAGTACTTC. The complete variable domain, with remaining parts taken from reference TRBV5-6 and TRBJ2-7, reads DAGVTQSPTHLIKTRGQQVTLRCSPKSGHDTVSWYQQALGQGPQFIFQYYEEEERQRGNFPDRFSGHQFPNYSSELNVNALLLGDSALYLCASNRLAGSYEQYFGPGTRLTVT.

In its sample, this clonotype was seen once. The V gene is TRBV28, the J gene TRBJ2-7; a possible D gene is TRBD2 (6 bases). This CDR3 is built from 13 residues. From germline, CDR1 is MDHEN and CDR2 SYDVKM. V dropped 5 bases and J dropped 9 bases, with 17 bases sitting between them. CDR3 DNA: TGTGCCAGCAGTCCCGGAGGGCACCCCGGGCAGTACTTC. As protein: CASSPGGHPGQYF.

This clonotype was seen a handful of times. DNA for the CDR3: TGTGCCAGCAGTTCCGGACAGGGACATGGCTATGGCTACACCTTC. Its translation: CASSSGQGHGYGYTF. The chain combines TRBV28 with TRBJ1-2; 8 nucleotides align to TRBD1. Germline loops: CDR1 MDHEN, CDR2 SYDVKM. Trimming cost V 4 bases and J 4 bases; bases outside gene matches: 8. CDR3 length: 15 amino acids.

This clonotype has only a few counts. J is TRBJ2-5 and V is TRBV12-3 or TRBV12-4, with D perhaps TRBD2 (5 bases). The CDR3 loop spans 14 amino acids. The V end was cut by 6 bases, the J end by 2 bases, with 13 bases between. In DNA form, the CDR3 reads TGTGCCAGCAGCTTTACGAGCGGACAAGAGACCCAGTACTTC. Its translation: CASSFTSGQETQYF.

The V and J genes are TRBV20-1 and TRBJ1-3; tentatively, D is TRBD1 (6 bases). Deletions cut 6 bases from V and 0 bases from J, with 12 bases between. The CDR3 spans 14 residues. Germline V lookup: CDR1 DFQATT, CDR2 SNEGSKA (reference sequence). CDR3 protein: CSARTGISGNTIYF. The CDR3 DNA follows: TGCAGTGCAAGAACAGGGATCTCTGGAAACACCATATATTTT.

Ten or more counts support this clonotype. The DNA for the CDR3 is TGTGCCAGTCGTACCGGGACAGGGACCTACGAGCAGTACTTC. This codes for CASRTGTGTYEQYF. V gene TRBV6-6 combines with J gene TRBJ2-7, with 9 positions matching TRBD1. V lost 9 bases, J lost 2 bases, and 8 bases stayed unmatched. The CDR3 runs to 14 residues. CDR1 MNHNY and CDR2 SVGAGI come from the germline V gene (reference sequence).

This clonotype was counted once. V gene TRBV28 combines with J gene TRBJ1-1; D is unresolved. CDR1 is MDHEN, CDR2 SYDVKM, per germline. There are 14 residues in the CDR3. V dropped 5 bases and J dropped 7 bases, with 17 bases sitting between them. CDR3 residues: CASSPHSVAGEAFF. CDR3 DNA: TGTGCCAGCAGTCCCCACTCGGTGGCCGGTGAAGCTTTCTTT. Based on the CDR3 plus reference TRBV28 and TRBJ1-1, the full variable domain is DVKVTQSSRYLVKRTGEKVFLECVQDMDHENMFWYRQDPGLGLRLIYFSYDVKMKEKGDIPEGYSVSREKKERFSLILESASTNQTSMYLCASSPHSVAGEAFFGQGTRLTVV.

V and J are TRBV28 and TRBJ1-6; D unresolved. Trimming pared 5 bases from V and 2 bases from J, leaving 13 bases between. The CDR3 totals 16 residues. Germline V gene sequence: CDR1 MDHEN, CDR2 SYDVKM. For the CDR3, the DNA is TGTGCCAGCAGTCGCGATCGCGATGCCTATAATTCACCCCTCCACTTT. Its translation: CASSRDRDAYNSPLHF.

This clonotype came up many times. The CDR3 region is CASSSFREAFF. The CDR3 DNA sequence: TGTGCCAGCAGTTCGTTTCGGGAAGCTTTCTTT. The chain couples TRBV27 to TRBJ1-1; D gene unclear. Germline-derived CDR1 and CDR2 are MNHEY and SMNVEV (reference sequence). This CDR3 region has 11 residues. V was cut by 4 bases and J by 8 bases, with 8 bases left in between.

The V gene is TRBV29-1, the J gene TRBJ1-4; the D gene is possibly TRBD1 (6 bases). The CDR3 has 13 amino acids. Trimming shortened V by 7 bases and J by 3 bases, and 12 bases separated the two germline ends. Germline CDR1 SQVTM, CDR2 ANQGSEA. Here the CDR3 DNA reads TGCAGCGGCACAGGGTCGGCTAATGAAAAACTGTTTTTT. Residues: CSGTGSANEKLFF.

Many counts were recorded for this clonotype. This rearrangement joins TRBV5-5 to TRBJ2-5, with D unresolved. The CDR3 runs 12 residues. Trimming pared 0 bases from V and 4 bases from J, leaving 4 bases between. Germline assignment: CDR1 SGHKS and CDR2 YYEKEE (reference sequence). This CDR3 reads CASSLGLETQYF. The DNA of the CDR3 is TGTGCCAGCAGCTTGGGCTTAGAGACCCAGTACTTC.